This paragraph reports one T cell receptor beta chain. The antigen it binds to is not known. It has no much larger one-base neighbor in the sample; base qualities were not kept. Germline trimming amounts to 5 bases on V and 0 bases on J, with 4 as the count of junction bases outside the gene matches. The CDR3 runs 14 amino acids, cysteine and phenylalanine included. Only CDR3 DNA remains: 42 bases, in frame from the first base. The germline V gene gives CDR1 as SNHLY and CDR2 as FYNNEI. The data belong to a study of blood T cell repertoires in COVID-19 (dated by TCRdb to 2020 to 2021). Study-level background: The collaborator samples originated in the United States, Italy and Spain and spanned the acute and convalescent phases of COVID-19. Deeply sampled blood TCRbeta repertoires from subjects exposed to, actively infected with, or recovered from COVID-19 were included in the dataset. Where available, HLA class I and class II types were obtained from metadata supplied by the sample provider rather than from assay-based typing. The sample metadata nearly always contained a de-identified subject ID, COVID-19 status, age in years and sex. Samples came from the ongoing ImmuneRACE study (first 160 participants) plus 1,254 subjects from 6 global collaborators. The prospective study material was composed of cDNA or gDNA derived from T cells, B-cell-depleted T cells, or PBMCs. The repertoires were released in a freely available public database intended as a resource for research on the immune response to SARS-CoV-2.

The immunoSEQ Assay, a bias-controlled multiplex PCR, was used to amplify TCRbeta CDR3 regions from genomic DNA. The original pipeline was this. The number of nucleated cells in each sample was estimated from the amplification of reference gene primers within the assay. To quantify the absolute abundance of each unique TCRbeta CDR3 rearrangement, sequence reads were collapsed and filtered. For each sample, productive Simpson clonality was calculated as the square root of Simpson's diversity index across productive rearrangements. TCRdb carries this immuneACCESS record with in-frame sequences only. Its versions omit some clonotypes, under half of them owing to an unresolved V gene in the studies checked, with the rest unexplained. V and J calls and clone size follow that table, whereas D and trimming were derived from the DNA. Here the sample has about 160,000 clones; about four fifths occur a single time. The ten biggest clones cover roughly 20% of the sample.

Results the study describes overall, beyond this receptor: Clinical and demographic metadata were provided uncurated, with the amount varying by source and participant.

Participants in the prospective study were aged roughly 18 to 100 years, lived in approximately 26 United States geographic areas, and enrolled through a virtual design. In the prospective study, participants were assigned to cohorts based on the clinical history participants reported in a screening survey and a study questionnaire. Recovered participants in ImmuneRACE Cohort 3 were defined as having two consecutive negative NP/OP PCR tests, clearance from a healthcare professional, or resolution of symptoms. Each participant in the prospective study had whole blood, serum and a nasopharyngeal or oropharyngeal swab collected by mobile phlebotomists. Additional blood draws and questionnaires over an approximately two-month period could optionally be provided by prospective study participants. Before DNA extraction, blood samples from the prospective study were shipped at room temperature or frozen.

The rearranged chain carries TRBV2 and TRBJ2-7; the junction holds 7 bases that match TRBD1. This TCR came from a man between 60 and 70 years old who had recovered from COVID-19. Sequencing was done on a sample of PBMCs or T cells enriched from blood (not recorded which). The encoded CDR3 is CASSSRDSSYEQYF. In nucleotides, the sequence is TGTGCCAGCAGTTCTCGGGACAGCTCCTACGAGCAGTACTTC.